The clone carrying this T cell receptor (beta chain) was seen a single time. The antigen is unknown. This PCR relied on a set of 60 Vbeta primers and 13 Jbeta primers. Sequenced by immunoSEQ multiplex PCR; TCRdb stores in-frame clones only, minus some. This sample has about 240,000 clones, with about four fifths found just once. Healthy bone marrow donors formed the donor group. CDR3 length: 12 amino acids. The germline V gene has CDR1 SNHLY and CDR2 FYNNEI. Trimming took 4 bases from V and 5 from J, leaving 8 bases between them. The data derive from a study of cytomegalovirus exposure and HLA in healthy donors. Study results and caveats: Upon later analysis, TCR association rates were observed to vary by HLA locus, being highest for DRB1 and lowest for HLA-C. Cytomegalovirus-associated TCR beta chains were listed, numbering 150 to 200.

The source of this sequence is a woman between 35 and 50 years old in good health and CMV-seropositive. The chain is built from TRBV2 and TRBJ2-5; D may be TRBD2 (5 bases). Sequences were obtained from PBMCs. CDR3 protein: CASSGDYETQYF. CDR3 in DNA: TGTGCCAGCAGTGGCGACTACGAGACCCAGTACTTC. Using reference TRBV2 and TRBJ2-5 for the parts outside the CDR3, the full variable domain is EPEVTQTPSHQVTQMGQEVILRCVPISNHLYFYWYRQILGQKVEFLVSFYNNEISEKSEIFDDQFSVERPDGSNFTLKIRSTKLEDSAMYFCASSGDYETQYFGPGTRLLVL.